The rows below give T cell receptor beta chains drawn from one sample of a study of T cell changes during pregnancy in multiple sclerosis. TCRdb's copy holds only in-frame clones and misses some; the assay was immunoSEQ multiplex PCR. The sample carries more than 80,000 clones, about nine tenths recorded once. The specimen was peripheral blood, collected after pregnancy. Source of these receptors: a female donor with multiple sclerosis, enrolled in a pregnancy study. CDR3s include the opening cysteine and the closing phenylalanine or tryptophan. D genes are given only for firm matches. A clone size is listed for some rows: how often the clone was seen (once, few, many), or a class if it is expanded.

size: -; J: TRBJ2-3; V: TRBV9; D: TRBD1; CDR3: CASSTGTGAVDTQYF; DNA: TGTGCCAGCAGCACCGGGACAGGGGCTGTAGATACGCAGTATTTT
size: once; J: TRBJ2-3; V: TRBV11-2; D: TRBD2; CDR3: CASRRAASGIRTDTQYF; DNA: TGTGCCAGCAGACGGGCGGCTAGCGGGATTCGCACAGATACGCAGTATTTT
size: -; J: TRBJ1-3; V: TRBV6-1; D: -; CDR3: CASSAKQVGSGNTIYF; DNA: TGTGCCAGCAGTGCCAAACAGGTCGGCTCTGGAAACACCATATATTTT
size: -; J: TRBJ1-1; V: TRBV15; D: -; CDR3: CATSSWTDPNTEAFF; DNA: TGTGCCACCAGCTCCTGGACAGACCCGAACACTGAAGCTTTCTTT
size: -; J: TRBJ1-2; V: TRBV6-6; D: TRBD1; CDR3: CASRLHRGSYGYTF; DNA: TGTGCCAGCAGACTTCACAGGGGGTCCTATGGCTACACCTTC
size: once; J: TRBJ1-2; V: TRBV5-6; D: -; CDR3: CASSPPGTGGYGYTF; DNA: TGTGCCAGCAGCCCTCCCGGGACGGGAGGCTATGGCTACACCTTC
size: once; J: TRBJ1-2; V: TRBV18; D: -; CDR3: CASSGPEEGGYTF; DNA: TGTGCCAGCTCGGGCCCTGAAGAGGGTGGCTACACCTTC
size: -; J: TRBJ2-7; V: TRBV6-5; D: TRBD1; CDR3: CASSRQGGGWQYF; DNA: TGTGCCAGCAGTAGACAGGGGGGAGGATGGCAGTACTTC
size: -; J: TRBJ2-1; V: TRBV6-1; D: -; CDR3: CASSLLVRNEQFF; DNA: TGTGCCAGCAGTCTACTAGTCCGCAATGAGCAGTTCTTC
size: once; J: TRBJ1-3; V: TRBV28; D: -; CDR3: CASSFLTTGRGNTIYF; DNA: TGTGCCAGCAGTTTCCTGACGACAGGCAGGGGAAACACCATATATTTT
size: -; J: TRBJ1-2; V: TRBV6-1; D: -; CDR3: CASSDFLSGYTF; DNA: TGTGCCAGCAGTGACTTCCTGTCTGGCTACACCTTC
size: -; J: TRBJ1-5; V: TRBV19; D: -; CDR3: CASSILQGQVGNQPQHF; DNA: TGTGCCAGTAGTATCCTACAGGGCCAGGTGGGCAATCAGCCCCAGCATTTT
size: once; J: TRBJ1-3; V: TRBV5-1; D: -; CDR3: CASSLNPGSGNTIYF; DNA: TGCGCCAGCAGCTTAAATCCAGGGTCTGGAAACACCATATATTTT
size: -; J: TRBJ2-7; V: TRBV11-2; D: -; CDR3: CASSPAGGSYEQYF; DNA: TGTGCCAGCAGCCCGGCGGGTGGCTCCTACGAGCAGTACTTC
size: -; J: TRBJ2-5; V: TRBV5-1; D: -; CDR3: CASSLIGREVETQYF; DNA: TGCGCCAGCAGCTTGATCGGCAGGGAAGTTGAGACCCAGTACTTC
size: -; J: TRBJ2-2; V: TRBV7-9; D: TRBD1; CDR3: CASSQPGDSAFANTGELFF; DNA: TGTGCCAGCAGCCAACCCGGGGACAGTGCCTTCGCGAACACCGGGGAGCTGTTTTTT
size: -; J: TRBJ1-5; V: TRBV5-4; D: -; CDR3: CASSFFGGNQPQHF; DNA: TGTGCCAGCAGCTTTTTCGGGGGCAATCAGCCCCAGCATTTT
size: -; J: TRBJ2-5; V: TRBV7-9; D: TRBD1; CDR3: CASSSLPGQGASKETQYF; DNA: TGTGCCAGCAGCTCGCTGCCGGGACAGGGGGCATCAAAGGAGACCCAGTACTTC
size: -; J: TRBJ2-1; V: TRBV7-8; D: -; CDR3: CASSYRVTSSNEQFF; DNA: TGTGCCAGCAGCTACAGAGTCACTAGCTCCAATGAGCAGTTCTTC
size: -; J: TRBJ2-5; V: TRBV5-6; D: TRBD2; CDR3: CASSLHLAGYQETQYF; DNA: TGTGCCAGCAGCTTGCACCTAGCGGGGTACCAAGAGACCCAGTACTTC
size: -; J: TRBJ1-4; V: TRBV9; D: -; CDR3: CASSAFGDFEEKLFF; DNA: TGTGCCAGCAGCGCCTTCGGGGACTTCGAAGAAAAACTGTTTTTT
size: few; J: TRBJ2-1; V: TRBV7-9; D: TRBD2; CDR3: CASSSPGLAGYNEQFF; DNA: TGTGCCAGCAGCTCGCCGGGACTAGCGGGTTACAATGAGCAGTTCTTC
size: once; J: TRBJ2-7; V: TRBV4-2; D: -; CDR3: CASSQDRIYEQYF; DNA: TGTGCCAGCAGCCAAGACAGGATCTACGAGCAGTACTTC
size: -; J: TRBJ2-2; V: TRBV27; D: -; CDR3: CASGRLSTGTVWTGELFF; DNA: TGTGCCAGCGGCCGCCTATCCACAGGGACCGTATGGACCGGGGAGCTGTTTTTT
size: few; J: TRBJ2-7; V: TRBV28; D: TRBD2; CDR3: CASSSVAGGKYEQYF; DNA: TGTGCCAGCAGCTCCGTAGCGGGAGGAAAATACGAGCAGTACTTC
size: -; J: TRBJ2-7; V: TRBV5-6; D: TRBD1; CDR3: CASSIQGAHEQYF; DNA: TGTGCCAGCAGCATCCAGGGGGCTCACGAGCAGTACTTC
size: -; J: TRBJ2-7; V: TRBV10-1; D: -; CDR3: CASSVSRQGLWDEQYF; DNA: TGCGCCAGCAGTGTCTCCCGGCAGGGCCTTTGGGACGAGCAGTACTTC
size: -; J: TRBJ2-7; V: TRBV27; D: TRBD2; CDR3: CASSLLGGAYEQYF; DNA: TGTGCCAGCAGTTTACTGGGAGGGGCCTACGAGCAGTACTTC
size: -; J: TRBJ2-7; V: TRBV6-6; D: TRBD2; CDR3: CASRDAGRGDEQYF; DNA: TGTGCCAGCAGGGACGCCGGGAGGGGCGACGAGCAGTACTTC
size: -; J: TRBJ2-7; V: TRBV4-2; D: TRBD2; CDR3: CASSPRPHSGRNEQYF; DNA: TGTGCCAGCAGTCCAAGGCCCCATAGCGGGAGAAACGAGCAGTACTTC
size: -; J: TRBJ1-5; V: TRBV10-2; D: -; CDR3: CAIQDNSNQPQHF; DNA: TGCGCCATACAGGACAATAGCAATCAGCCCCAGCATTTT
size: -; J: TRBJ1-1; V: TRBV19; D: TRBD1; CDR3: CASSFLPGQGTEAFF; DNA: TGTGCCAGTAGTTTCCTTCCGGGACAGGGGACTGAAGCTTTCTTT
size: -; J: TRBJ1-1; V: TRBV28; D: -; CDR3: CAVAGSTTTEAFF; DNA: TGTGCCGTAGCAGGGTCCACTACTACTGAAGCTTTCTTT
size: -; J: TRBJ1-1; V: TRBV29-1; D: TRBD1; CDR3: CSVNRQGANTEAFF; DNA: TGCAGCGTTAATAGACAGGGGGCGAACACTGAAGCTTTCTTT